The 32 T cell receptor beta chains given below trace back to one sample, sequenced in a study of shared clonotypes between healthy human individuals. Sequencing was performed with immunoSEQ multiplex PCR; in TCRdb, only in-frame clones are kept and a portion is missing. This table holds approximately 1,000,000 clones, about 80% found once. Sequenced: memory CD4+ T cells from PBMCs. Described subset: CD45RA-negative fraction. The source of these receptors is a man aged 18-30 years in good health. Some clones in this sample may be carry-over from other donors' samples.

V usage is TRBV18 and J usage is TRBJ2-7; no clear D. The CDR3 length is 14 residues. V lost 4 bases to trimming and J lost 7 bases, with 17 bases between them. Germline V gene sequence: CDR1 KGHSH, CDR2 LQKENI. This CDR3 is CASSRSELAEEQYF. CDR3 DNA sequence: TGTGCCAGCTCACGGTCGGAGTTGGCAGAAGAGCAGTACTTC.

This sequence joins TRBV28 and TRBJ1-5, with a possible D match to TRBD1 (6 bases). The CDR3 is 16 amino acids. Germline-derived CDR1 and CDR2 are MDHEN and SYDVKM. Trimming stripped 6 bases from V and 5 bases from J, with 20 bases between. The CDR3 is CASSLLMGRGDQPQHF. The CDR3 region has the DNA TGTGCCAGCAGCCTACTTATGGGGAGGGGGGATCAGCCCCAGCATTTT.

This clone was observed a handful of times. This rearrangement joins TRBV5-6 to TRBJ1-1; the match to TRBD1 covers 7 bases. Germline V CDR1 and CDR2: SGHDT, YYEEEE. Trimming cost V 0 bases and J 6 bases; bases outside gene matches: 8. This CDR3 comprises 15 residues. DNA for the CDR3: TGTGCCAGCAGCTTGGCCGACAGGGTGGCCGCTGAAGCTTTCTTT. This encodes CASSLADRVAAEAFF. The complete variable domain, with remaining parts taken from reference TRBV5-6 and TRBJ1-1, reads DAGVTQSPTHLIKTRGQQVTLRCSPKSGHDTVSWYQQALGQGPQFIFQYYEEEERQRGNFPDRFSGHQFPNYSSELNVNALLLGDSALYLCASSLADRVAAEAFFGQGTRLTVV.

DNA for the CDR3: TGTGCCAGCAGTTTTGTGGCCGCGGGACAGGCCGATCAGCCCCAGCATTTT. It translates to CASSFVAAGQADQPQHF. The rearrangement uses TRBV28 and TRBJ1-5; 8 bases are a match to TRBD1. After removal of 3 bases from V and 5 bases from J, the junction contained 12 bases not matched to a gene. This CDR3 is 17 amino acids long. Germline loops: CDR1 MDHEN, CDR2 SYDVKM.

This chain links TRBV21-1 with TRBJ1-2; TRBD1 was called by the table and not checked on the DNA. TRBV21-1 is marked as a pseudogene. The CDR3 is 13 amino acids. The CDR3 DNA reads as TGTGCCAGCAGCAAAGACAGGGTTGATGGCTACACCTTC. This translates into CASSKDRVDGYTF.

The V gene is TRBV9, the J gene TRBJ2-3, with D uncertain. Germline V lookup: CDR1 SGDLS, CDR2 YYNGEE. CDR3 length: 13 amino acids. V was shortened by 4 bases and J by 1 base, with 7 bases between the two germline ends. The CDR3 loop is CASSLRGTDTQYF. As DNA, the CDR3 is TGTGCCAGCAGCCTGAGAGGCACAGATACGCAGTATTTT.

The rearrangement joins TRBV2 to TRBJ2-6; D is unresolved. The CDR3 has 13 residues. CDR1 is SNHLY, CDR2 FYNNEI, per germline. Trimming took off 11 bases at V and 0 bases at J, with 8 bases between the two ends. The CDR3: CASHGSGANVLTF. Written as DNA, the CDR3 is TGTGCCTCACACGGCTCTGGGGCCAACGTCCTGACTTTC.

The chain is built from TRBV7-8 and TRBJ1-3; weak D call: TRBD1 (6 bases). V was pared by 1 base and J by 0 bases, with 16 bases between. The CDR3 contains 18 residues. The germline CDR1 and CDR2 sequences are SGHVS and FQNEAQ. CDR3 sequence (DNA): TGTGCCAGCAGCTTAGGTTCACAGGGACTTCGCTCTGGAAACACCATATATTTT. Protein sequence: CASSLGSQGLRSGNTIYF. The full variable domain, with the rest looked up from reference TRBV7-8 and TRBJ1-3, is GAGVSQSPRYKVAKRGQDVALRCDPISGHVSLFWYQQALGQGPEFLTYFQNEAQLDKSGLPSDRFFAERPEGSVSTLKIQRTQQEDSAVYLCASSLGSQGLRSGNTIYFGEGSWLTVV.

This chain links TRBV20-1 with TRBJ1-1; no definite D call. This CDR3 spans 11 amino acids. Germline loops: CDR1 DFQATT, CDR2 SNEGSKA (reference sequence). Trimming shortened V by 5 bases and J by 7 bases, and 11 bases separated the two germline ends. The CDR3 nucleotides read TGCAGTGCTTCTGTCGGGATTGAAGCTTTCTTT. Translating it yields CSASVGIEAFF.

The chain recombines TRBV7-9 with TRBJ2-2; 7 nucleotides match TRBD2. V dropped 3 bases and J dropped 5; count of bases not matched to a gene: 9. This CDR3 is 16 amino acids long. The germline V gene encodes CDR1 SEHNR and CDR2 FQNEAQ (reference sequence). CDR3 nucleotide sequence: TGTGCCAGCAGCTTTGGGGCTAGCGGACTGACCGGGGAGCTGTTTTTT. It translates to CASSFGASGLTGELFF. The entire variable domain, with the rest obtained from reference TRBV7-9 and TRBJ2-2, is as follows: DTGVSQNPRHKITKRGQNVTFRCDPISEHNRLYWYRQTLGQGPEFLTYFQNEAQLEKSRLLSDRFSAERPKGSFSTLEIQRTEQGDSAMYLCASSFGASGLTGELFFGEGSRLTVL.

V usage is TRBV27 and J usage is TRBJ2-7; 10 bases agree with TRBD1. CDR3 length equals 13 residues. With 6 bases clipped from V and 7 bases from J, the junction kept 6 bases outside the gene matches. Germline CDR1 MNHEY, CDR2 SMNVEV (reference sequence). CDR3 nucleotide sequence: TGTGCCAGCAGAAATGACAGGGGGCAAGAGCAGTACTTC. Amino acids: CASRNDRGQEQYF.

V gene TRBV2 combines with J gene TRBJ2-3; D unresolved. This CDR3 has 11 amino acids. The ends were cut back, 5 bases at V and 5 bases at J, with 5 bases in the middle. Germline assignment: CDR1 SNHLY and CDR2 FYNNEI. As DNA, the CDR3 is TGTGCCAGCAGTCCAGTAGATACGCAGTATTTT. This encodes CASSPVDTQYF.

This clone came up once. This rearrangement joins TRBV7-9 to TRBJ2-1; D call uncertain. Germline V gene sequence: CDR1 SEHNR, CDR2 FQNEAQ (reference sequence). V shed 3 bases and J shed 7 bases, with 4 bases lying between them. The CDR3 length is 11 residues. As DNA, the CDR3 is TGTGCCAGCAGCTTCGGGAATGAGCAGTTCTTC. This codes for CASSFGNEQFF. The variable domain in full, completed from reference TRBV7-9 and TRBJ2-1, reads DTGVSQNPRHKITKRGQNVTFRCDPISEHNRLYWYRQTLGQGPEFLTYFQNEAQLEKSRLLSDRFSAERPKGSFSTLEIQRTEQGDSAMYLCASSFGNEQFFGPGTRLTVL.

This clone appeared a few times. The chain is built from TRBV5-1 and TRBJ2-7, with 7 bases matching TRBD1. J was trimmed by 7 bases and V by 5 bases; bases with no gene match: 12. CDR3 length: 14 residues. The V gene's germline CDR1 is SGHRS and CDR2 YFSETQ. In DNA form, the CDR3 reads TGCGCCAGCAGGTGGGGGACAGCGAGCGGAGAGCAGTACTTC. Encoded protein: CASRWGTASGEQYF.

The CDR3 protein is CASSPWSGTQYF. The DNA for the CDR3 is TGTGCCAGCAGCCCTTGGTCTGGGACCCAGTACTTC. The V gene is TRBV5-4, the J gene TRBJ2-5; D remains unclear. V was pared by 4 bases and J by 7 bases, with 11 bases between. This CDR3 spans 12 amino acids. The germline V gene has CDR1 SGHNT and CDR2 YYREEE (reference sequence).

This clone was detected only once. V usage is TRBV6-1 and J usage is TRBJ2-1; TRBD2 matches at 9 bases. Trimming at V came to 1 base and at J to 7 bases, leaving 8 bases not matched to a gene. Germline V CDR1 and CDR2: MNHNS, SASEGT. This CDR3 is built from 16 residues. The chain's CDR3 is CASSEVAAGGRNEQFF. The CDR3 nucleotides are TGTGCCAGCAGTGAAGTAGCGGCGGGAGGGCGAAATGAGCAGTTCTTC.

The count of this clone is one. A much larger clone sits a single nucleotide away, making a read error possible. The identical CDR3 is also encoded by other nucleotide sequences in the sample. The V and J genes are TRBV7-9 and TRBJ2-2; 7 bases map to TRBD1. The germline gives CDR1 SEHNR, CDR2 FQNEAQ (reference sequence). CDR3 length equals 16 residues. The CDR3 DNA is TGTGCCAGCAGCTTAACCGGGACAGCGAACACCGGGGAGCTATTTTTT. This sequence encodes CASSLTGTANTGELFF.

The CDR3 region is CASSLVGDTYEQYF. Here the CDR3 DNA reads TGTGCCAGCAGTTTGGTAGGGGACACCTACGAGCAGTACTTC. V usage is TRBV28 and J usage is TRBJ2-7; D might be TRBD1 (6 bases). Deletions cut 3 bases from V and 2 bases from J, with 11 bases between. The germline V gene has CDR1 MDHEN and CDR2 SYDVKM. This CDR3 comprises 14 residues.

This clone was counted ten times or more. The chain recombines TRBV6-1 with TRBJ2-1; 7 nucleotides match TRBD2. Looked up from germline, CDR1 is MNHNS and CDR2 is SASEGT. V trimming: 3 bases; J trimming: 1 base; junction bases outside the gene matches: 12. CDR3 length equals 18 residues. The CDR3 coding sequence is TGTGCCAGCAGTGACCCGGGGGGAGCGGGCGTTTCCTACAATGAGCAGTTCTTC. It is translated as CASSDPGGAGVSYNEQFF.

The chain employs TRBV15 and TRBJ2-5; D unclear. Germline CDR1 reads LNHNV; CDR2 reads YYDKDF (reference sequence). This CDR3 is 11 amino acids long. Trimming stripped 7 bases from V and 5 bases from J, with 8 bases between. In DNA, the CDR3 is TGTGCCACCAAGGGTGGGGAGACCCAGTACTTC. Translating gives CATKGGETQYF.

This clone was detected ten times or more. This specimen includes other DNA sequences encoding the same CDR3. V usage is TRBV29-1 and J usage is TRBJ2-6; D might be TRBD2 (6 bases). Looked up from germline, CDR1 is SQVTM and CDR2 is ANQGSEA. CDR3 length equals 14 residues. Trimming left V 5 bases short and J 0 bases short, with 8 bases between. CDR3 sequence (DNA): TGCAGCGTTCTGGGGGGCTCTGGGGCCAACGTCCTGACTTTC. Protein: CSVLGGSGANVLTF.

Only a few counts were recorded for this clone. V gene TRBV6-4 combines with J gene TRBJ1-2, with TRBD1 matching over 7 bases. In germline, CDR1 is MRHNA, CDR2 SNTAGT. V shed 4 bases and J 9 bases; nucleotides not matched to a gene: 5. The CDR3 has 12 residues. CDR3 sequence: CASSGGGASYTF. CDR3 nucleotide sequence: TGTGCCAGCAGTGGAGGGGGCGCAAGCTACACCTTC.

Only a few counts were recorded for this clone. The J gene is TRBJ1-1, the V gene TRBV11-2; D is undetermined. The CDR3 sequence is 15 residues long. Germline assignment: CDR1 SGHAT and CDR2 FQNNGV. V was trimmed by 0 bases and J by 6 bases, leaving 14 bases between them. Here the CDR3 DNA reads TGTGCCAGCAGCTTAGATCTAGGGAGGCAGGCTGAAGCTTTCTTT. Its translation is CASSLDLGRQAEAFF.

The chain recombines TRBV5-1 with TRBJ1-1, with D unresolved. This CDR3 contains 15 residues. Germline assignment: CDR1 SGHRS and CDR2 YFSETQ. Trimming left V 4 bases short and J 6 bases short, with 19 bases between. For the CDR3, the DNA is TGCGCCAGCAGCGCGGACCCGGGCAGAAGGGCTGAAGCTTTCTTT. This encodes CASSADPGRRAEAFF.

The genes are TRBV18 and TRBJ2-3; D call uncertain. V shed 3 bases and J shed 0 bases, with 7 bases lying between them. In germline, CDR1 is KGHSH, CDR2 LQKENI. CDR3 length: 14 residues. This CDR3 is CASSPITSTDTQYF. The CDR3 region has the DNA TGTGCCAGCTCACCTATAACTAGCACAGATACGCAGTATTTT.

The chain joins TRBV7-2 to TRBJ2-2; tentatively, D is TRBD1 or TRBD2 (5 bases each). CDR3 length equals 16 residues. The V and J ends lost 5 bases and 7 bases respectively, with 20 bases between them. The germline gives CDR1 SGHTA, CDR2 FQGNSA. The DNA for the CDR3 is TGTGCCAGCAGCAAACTAGGGGTCCGTTTAATCGGGGAGCTGTTTTTT. It codes for CASSKLGVRLIGELFF.

The chain joins TRBV11-3 to TRBJ2-3; 7 bases match TRBD1. The V and J ends lost 5 bases and 6 bases, in that order; junction bases with no gene match: 8. The CDR3 contains 14 residues. Germline values: CDR1 SGHNT, CDR2 YENEEA. The chain's CDR3 is CASSLTQGSDTQYF. DNA for the CDR3: TGTGCCAGCAGCCTCACACAGGGGTCGGATACGCAGTATTTT.

V is TRBV5-6 and J is TRBJ2-1; 7 nucleotides match TRBD2. The CDR3 extends over 15 amino acids. CDR1 is SGHDT and CDR2 is YYEEEE in the germline V gene. Losses at the gene ends were 3 bases for V and 7 bases for J; bases not matched to a gene: 10. This CDR3 is CASSSTGRAQNEQFF. CDR3 sequence (DNA): TGTGCCAGCAGCTCTACGGGGAGGGCCCAGAATGAGCAGTTCTTC.

The chain is built from TRBV7-9 and TRBJ2-7, with D uncertain. The CDR3 consists of 13 residues. Trimming took off 1 base at V and 7 bases at J, with 11 bases between the two ends. Germline V CDR1 and CDR2: SEHNR, FQNEAQ (reference sequence). The CDR3 nucleotides are TGTGCCAGCAGCTTAGTACACCAAGGGGAGCAGTACTTC. This sequence encodes CASSLVHQGEQYF.

This clone was picked up a small number of times. This sequence joins TRBV4-3 and TRBJ2-1; 7 nucleotides agree with TRBD2. The V gene's germline CDR1 is LGHNA and CDR2 YSLEER. The CDR3 extends over 14 amino acids. The V gene end was trimmed by 1 base and the J gene end by 5 bases; junction bases not matched to a gene: 2. Here the CDR3 reads CASSQALADNEQFF. The DNA of the CDR3 is TGCGCCAGCAGCCAAGCCCTAGCGGACAATGAGCAGTTCTTC.

This clone was seen a handful of times. V usage is TRBV5-1 and J usage is TRBJ2-7; 9 bases line up with TRBD2. CDR1 SGHRS and CDR2 YFSETQ come from the germline V gene. This CDR3 has 17 residues. The trim removed 0 bases at V and 2 bases at J, leaving 9 bases unmatched. The CDR3 loop reads CASSLAMTSGTAYEQYF. CDR3 DNA sequence: TGCGCCAGCAGCTTGGCAATGACTAGCGGAACAGCCTACGAGCAGTACTTC.

The gene calls are TRBV19 and TRBJ1-2; D remains ambiguous. Trimming pared 2 bases from V and 3 bases from J, leaving 7 bases between. Germline V gene lookup returns CDR1 LNHDA and CDR2 SQIVND (reference sequence). The CDR3 sequence is 13 residues long. The CDR3 spells CASSIQIHYGYTF. The CDR3 DNA follows: TGTGCCAGTAGTATACAGATCCACTATGGCTACACCTTC.